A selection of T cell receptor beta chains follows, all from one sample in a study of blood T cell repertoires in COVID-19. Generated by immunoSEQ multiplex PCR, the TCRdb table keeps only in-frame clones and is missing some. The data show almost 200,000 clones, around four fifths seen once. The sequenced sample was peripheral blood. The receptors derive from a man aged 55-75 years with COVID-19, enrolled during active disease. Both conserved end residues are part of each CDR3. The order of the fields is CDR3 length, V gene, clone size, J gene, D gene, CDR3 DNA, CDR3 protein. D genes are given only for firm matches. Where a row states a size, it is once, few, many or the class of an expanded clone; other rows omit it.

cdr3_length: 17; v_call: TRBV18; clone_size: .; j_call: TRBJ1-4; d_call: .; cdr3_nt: TGTGCCAGCTCACCACCAGGGAAGGGAGGAGGTAATGAAAAACTGTTTTTT; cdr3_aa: CASSPPGKGGGNEKLFF
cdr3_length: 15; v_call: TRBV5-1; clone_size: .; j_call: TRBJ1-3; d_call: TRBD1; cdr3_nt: TGCGCCAGCAGCACGACAGGGGCGGGAGGAAACACCATATATTTT; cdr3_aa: CASSTTGAGGNTIYF
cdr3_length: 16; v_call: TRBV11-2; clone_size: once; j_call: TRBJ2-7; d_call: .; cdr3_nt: TGTGCCAGCAGCTTAGGTTCGGGGGTGGGAGCTTACGAGCAGTACTTC; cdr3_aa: CASSLGSGVGAYEQYF
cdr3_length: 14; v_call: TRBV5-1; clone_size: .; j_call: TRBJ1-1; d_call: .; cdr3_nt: TGCGCCAGCAGCAGGTCGGAGACGAACACTGAAGCTTTCTTT; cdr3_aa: CASSRSETNTEAFF
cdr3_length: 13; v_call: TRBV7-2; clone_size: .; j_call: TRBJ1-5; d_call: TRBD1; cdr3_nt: TGTGCCACAGGACAGGGCGTTAATCAGCCCCAGCATTTT; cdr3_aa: CATGQGVNQPQHF
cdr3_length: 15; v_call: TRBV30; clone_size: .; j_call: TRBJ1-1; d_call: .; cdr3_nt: TGTGCCTGGAGTGTACAAGGGACACAGAACACTGAAGCTTTCTTT; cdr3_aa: CAWSVQGTQNTEAFF
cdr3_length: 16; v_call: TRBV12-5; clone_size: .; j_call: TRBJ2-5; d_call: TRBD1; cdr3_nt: TGTGCTAGTGGTTTGGTAGCCAGGGGGCGTCTGAAGACCCAGTACTTC; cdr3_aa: CASGLVARGRLKTQYF
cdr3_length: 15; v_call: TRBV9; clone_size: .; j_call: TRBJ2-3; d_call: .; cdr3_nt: TGTGCCAGCAGCGGCTCTTTAGAGCTATTAGATACGCAGTATTTT; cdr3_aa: CASSGSLELLDTQYF
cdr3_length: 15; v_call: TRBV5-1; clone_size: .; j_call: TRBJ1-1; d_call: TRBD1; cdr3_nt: TGCGCCAGCAGCCTAGGGACAGGGGGGTACACTGAAGCTTTCTTT; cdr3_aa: CASSLGTGGYTEAFF
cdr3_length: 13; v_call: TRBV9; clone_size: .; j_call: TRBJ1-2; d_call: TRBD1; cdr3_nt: TGTGCCAGCAGCCAGGACAGGGGGTATGGCTACACCTTC; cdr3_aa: CASSQDRGYGYTF
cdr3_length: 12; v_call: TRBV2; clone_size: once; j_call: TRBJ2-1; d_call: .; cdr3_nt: TGTGCCAGCAGCCGGACAGAGCTTGAGCAGTTCTTC; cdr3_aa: CASSRTELEQFF
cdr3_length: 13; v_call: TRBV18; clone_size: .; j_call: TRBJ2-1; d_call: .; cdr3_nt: TGTGCCAGCTCACCACCCGGGGGAAATGAGCAGTTCTTC; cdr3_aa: CASSPPGGNEQFF
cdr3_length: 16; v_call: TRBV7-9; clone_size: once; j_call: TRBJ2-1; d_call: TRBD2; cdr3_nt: TGTGCCAGCAGCAAAGAGCGGGAGGGTTGGTACAATGAGCAGTTCTTC; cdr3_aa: CASSKEREGWYNEQFF
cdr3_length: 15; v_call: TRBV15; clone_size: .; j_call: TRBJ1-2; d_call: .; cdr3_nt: TGTGCCACCAGCAGAGATCTTAAAGCATCGGATGGCTACACCTTC; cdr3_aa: CATSRDLKASDGYTF
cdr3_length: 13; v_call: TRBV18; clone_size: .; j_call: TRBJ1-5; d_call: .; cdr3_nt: TGTGCCAGCTCCTCGACTTTCAATCAGCCCCAGCATTTT; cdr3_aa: CASSSTFNQPQHF